A selection of T cell receptor beta chains follows, all from one sample in a study of siplizumab effects on memory and regulatory T cells. Assay used: immunoSEQ multiplex PCR; TCRdb lists only in-frame clones, some missing. Among about 100,000 clones listed, 85% to 95% were seen once. The specimen was Tregs sorted from blood. The origin of the receptors is a human donor in good health. The CDR3 runs from the conserved cysteine through the conserved F or W.

TRBJ1-3,TRBV18,CASSPVISGQGPRNTIYF
TRBJ2-2,TRBV7-3,CASSLVAGANTGELFF
TRBJ2-2,TRBV7-9,CASSVGTPTGELFF
TRBJ1-5,TRBV7-2,CASSPGTGLGQPQHF
TRBJ1-2,TRBV18,CASSPIRDNYGYTF
TRBJ2-7,TRBV11-2,CASSLVYRFSYEQYF
TRBJ2-5,TRBV14,CASSQEKVGLAGKETQYF
TRBJ2-4,TRBV15,CATSRVGASGSLDIQYF
TRBJ1-5,TRBV21-1,CASSKGAGGAHQPQHF
TRBJ2-4,TRBV10-1,CASSESGLNIQYF
TRBJ2-7,TRBV19,CASGWEYTYEQYF
TRBJ2-1,TRBV7-9,CASSFTGGLNEQFF
TRBJ1-4,TRBV5-4,CASSPGQGRTNEKLFF
TRBJ2-3,TRBV27,CASSPGALSTDTQYF
TRBJ2-6,TRBV11-3,CASSLHGANVLTF
TRBJ1-4,TRBV28,CASSFKGFNEKLFF
TRBJ2-3,TRBV5-1,CASSYFSVASTDTQYF
TRBJ1-1,TRBV5-5,CASSRDSVPEAFF
TRBJ2-5,TRBV30,CAWSGGGTQETQYF
TRBJ1-1,TRBV27,CVSRSRRNTEAFF
TRBJ2-1,TRBV15,CATSIIRSNEQFF
TRBJ2-2,TRBV6-1,CASSENRGNTGELFF
TRBJ2-1,TRBV4-2,CASSQDQAGGPYNEQFF
TRBJ2-1,TRBV5-1,CASSLSVSSGINEQFF
TRBJ1-2,TRBV12-2,CASRLAGQGTNYGYTF
TRBJ1-1,TRBV6-5,CAVLGQMNTEAFF
TRBJ2-5,TRBV2,CASSEPYSSQAETQYF
TRBJ2-7,TRBV27,CASSFGADTYEQYF
TRBJ1-2,TRBV10-3,CAISEPRTGPNHNYGYTF
TRBJ1-1,TRBV11-2,CASSLAHDTAFF
TRBJ2-1,TRBV5-5,CASSRRKASGGYNEQFF
TRBJ1-2,TRBV29-1,CSAGDREDGYTF
TRBJ2-1,TRBV4-1,CASSQGEAKIRPNEQFF
TRBJ2-5,TRBV7-9,CASSLSVLAEIQETQYF
TRBJ1-5,TRBV2,CASRRRTANQPQHF
TRBJ1-1,TRBV5-1,CASGLQGPNTEAFF
TRBJ2-7,TRBV7-9,CASSLLAGAYEQYF
TRBJ2-5,TRBV5-1,CASSFSSGTSGEQYF